The clone carrying this TCR beta chain was detected many times. What it recognizes is unknown. With 6 bases removed from V and 0 bases from J, the gap between germline ends came to 7 bases. The CDR3 contains 12 residues. The germline V gene encodes CDR1 DFQATT and CDR2 SNEGSKA (reference sequence). Regarding time point: sample taken at primary tumor resection. TCRdb passed the 5' RACE reads through MiXCR, listing each CDR3 protein once. The sample lists about 7,500 distinct CDR3 sequences; around 12% were seen once. This sample is drawn from a study of spatial heterogeneity in lung cancer. Findings of the study overall: For expanded intratumoral alpha and beta TCRs, counts tracked tumor mutation counts.

The chain links TRBV20-1 to TRBJ2-3; D unresolved. The specimen was lung tumor tissue, collected at surgery. The clonotype originates from a male donor with early-stage non-small cell lung cancer. This chain's CDR3 is CSADASTDTQYF. The CDR3 DNA reads TGCAGTGCGGACGCTAGCACAGATACGCAGTATTTT.